Following are 26 T cell receptor beta chains from one sample sequenced in a study of OX40 agonist ivuxolimab in advanced cancers. Data came from immunoSEQ multiplex PCR; TCRdb stores just in-frame clones and leaves some out. The repertoire includes 65,000 to 100,000 clones, about 81% of them detected once, and approximately 7% sits in the top ten. The specimen was CD4+ or CD8+ T cells sorted from blood, collected in a trial of the OX40 agonist ivuxolimab. These receptor sequences come from an adult with an advanced solid tumor such as melanoma, head and neck, liver or kidney cancer.

The chain couples TRBV27 to TRBJ2-1; 8 nucleotides align to TRBD2. After removal of 3 bases from V and 0 bases from J, the junction contained 1 base not matched to a gene. The CDR3 spans 15 residues. Germline values: CDR1 MNHEY, CDR2 SMNVEV (reference sequence). The CDR3 DNA follows: TGTGCCAGCAGTTTCAGCGGGAGCTCCTACAATGAGCAGTTCTTC. The encoded protein is CASSFSGSSYNEQFF.

V and J are TRBV15 and TRBJ2-5; D gene ambiguous. The V and J ends lost 0 bases and 7 bases respectively, with 6 bases between them. The CDR3 is 12 amino acids. Per the germline V gene, CDR1 is LNHNV and CDR2 is YYDKDF (reference sequence). CDR3 DNA sequence: TGTGCCACCAGCAGAGATGTAGGGACCCAGTACTTC. This encodes CATSRDVGTQYF.

J is TRBJ1-1 and V is TRBV7-2; the match to TRBD1 covers 8 bases. Losses at the gene ends were 4 bases for V and 5 bases for J; bases not matched to a gene: 3. CDR3 size: 13 residues. CDR1 and CDR2 (germline): SGHTA, FQGNSA. The CDR3 sequence: CASSSDRGTEAFF. The CDR3 DNA follows: TGTGCCAGCAGCTCCGACAGGGGAACTGAAGCTTTCTTT.

This rearrangement joins TRBV11-3 to TRBJ2-1, with 9 bases aligning to TRBD2. Germline CDR1 SGHNT, CDR2 YENEEA. Trimming at V came to 4 bases and at J to 9 bases, leaving 7 bases not matched to a gene. The CDR3 extends over 14 amino acids. The DNA for the CDR3 is TGTGCCAGCAGCTCGGCTAGCGGGGCGCCTGAGCAGTTCTTC. As protein: CASSSASGAPEQFF.

V gene TRBV27 combines with J gene TRBJ1-3; 7 nucleotides agree with TRBD1. CDR1 is MNHEY, CDR2 SMNVEV, per germline (reference sequence). V lost 9 bases, J lost 2 bases, and 10 bases stayed unmatched. The CDR3 runs 15 residues. Written as DNA, the CDR3 is TGTGCCAGAAACCGGGACAGACCTACTGGAAACACCATATATTTT. Protein product: CARNRDRPTGNTIYF.

This chain uses TRBV9 with TRBJ1-2; D gene unclear. Deletions cut 0 bases from V and 3 bases from J, with 3 bases between. CDR1 and CDR2 (germline): SGDLS, YYNGEE. CDR3 length: 12 amino acids. In nucleotides, the CDR3 is TGTGCCAGCAGCGTAGGAGACTATGGCTACACCTTC. Residues: CASSVGDYGYTF. Using reference TRBV9 and TRBJ1-2 for the parts outside the CDR3, the full variable domain is DSGVTQTPKHLITATGQRVTLRCSPRSGDLSVYWYQQSLDQGLQFLIQYYNGEERAKGNILERFSAQQFPDLHSELNLSSLELGDSALYFCASSVGDYGYTFGSGTRLTVV.

The chain employs TRBV7-9 and TRBJ2-2; D unclear. V gave up 2 bases and J gave up 0 bases, with 10 bases separating them. The CDR3 totals 16 residues. Germline V gene sequence: CDR1 SEHNR, CDR2 FQNEAQ (reference sequence). CDR3 protein: CASSLIQEANTGELFF. The CDR3 DNA reads as TGTGCCAGCAGCTTAATACAAGAGGCGAACACCGGGGAGCTGTTTTTT.

The chain joins TRBV28 to TRBJ2-5, with 12 bases lining up with TRBD2. The CDR3 runs to 15 residues. The J segment lost 4 bases and the V segment lost 6 bases, leaving 6 bases of the junction unmatched. The germline gives CDR1 MDHEN, CDR2 SYDVKM. CDR3 residues: CASRLAGGLGETQYF. For the CDR3, the DNA is TGTGCCAGCAGACTAGCGGGGGGCCTAGGAGAGACCCAGTACTTC.

This clone appeared a few times. This chain connects TRBV19 to TRBJ1-5; 9 nucleotides agree with TRBD1. This CDR3 has 15 amino acids. Germline loops: CDR1 LNHDA, CDR2 SQIVND (reference sequence). Trimming cost V 4 bases and J 4 bases; bases outside gene matches: 5. The CDR3 DNA sequence: TGTGCCAGTAGTACGGAGGACAGGGGAAATCAGCCCCAGCATTTT. This encodes CASSTEDRGNQPQHF. The whole variable domain, remainder taken from reference TRBV19 and TRBJ1-5, is DGGITQSPKYLFRKEGQNVTLSCEQNLNHDAMYWYRQDPGQGLRLIYYSQIVNDFQKGDIAEGYSVSREKKESFPLTVTSAQKNPTAFYLCASSTEDRGNQPQHFGDGTRLSIL.

The chain recombines TRBV11-1 with TRBJ2-5, with D unclear. CDR1 SGHAT and CDR2 FQDESV come from the germline V gene (reference sequence). Trimming removed 4 bases at V and 3 bases at J, with 12 bases between. The CDR3 totals 14 residues. The CDR3 DNA reads as TGTGCCAGCAGCTCTACCGTGGGTGAAGAGACCCAGTACTTC. Translated, it gives CASSSTVGEETQYF.

V gene TRBV5-4 combines with J gene TRBJ1-1, with unresolved D. This CDR3 is 17 amino acids long. Germline V CDR1 and CDR2: SGHNT, YYREEE (reference sequence). The ends were cut back, 0 bases at V and 1 base at J, with 16 bases in the middle. CDR3 bases: TGTGCCAGCAGCTTGGTAGCGGCAGTGGGCTCGAACACTGAAGCTTTCTTT. Its protein product is CASSLVAAVGSNTEAFF.

V and J are TRBV4-3 and TRBJ2-1, with 7 bases that match TRBD2. Germline values: CDR1 LGHNA, CDR2 YSLEER. V lost 0 bases to trimming and J lost 9 bases; unmatched junction nucleotides: 11. The CDR3 loop spans 16 amino acids. The CDR3 protein is CASSQETGSSGTEQFF. The DNA for the CDR3 is TGCGCCAGCAGCCAAGAGACCGGGTCCAGCGGGACTGAGCAGTTCTTC.

The genes are TRBV27 and TRBJ1-1; possibly TRBD1 for D (5 bases). Looked up from germline, CDR1 is MNHEY and CDR2 is SMNVEV (reference sequence). The ends were cut back, 3 bases at V and 0 bases at J, with 8 bases in the middle. This CDR3 contains 14 residues. The CDR3 reads CASSLGLLNTEAFF. Written as DNA, the CDR3 is TGTGCCAGCAGTTTGGGACTCCTGAACACTGAAGCTTTCTTT.

V gene TRBV7-3 combines with J gene TRBJ2-3; 7 bases agree with TRBD1. This CDR3 spans 14 amino acids. From germline, CDR1 is SGHTA and CDR2 FQGTGA. Trimming cost V 3 bases and J 1 base; bases outside gene matches: 1. In DNA, the CDR3 is TGTGCCAGCAGCTTCCAGGGGGGCACAGATACGCAGTATTTT. This encodes CASSFQGGTDTQYF.

The chain carries TRBV12-5 and TRBJ2-7; D remains ambiguous. CDR3 length: 16 amino acids. The germline V gene encodes CDR1 LGHNT and CDR2 FRNRAP. Between the trimmed V and J ends, which lost 8 bases and 4 bases, there was a span of 24 bases. The CDR3 DNA reads as TGTGCTAGTTCCATTCGTGGGCTTTACGGTCTGTACGAGCAGTACGTC. Its protein is CASSIRGLYGLYEQYV.

The chain uses TRBV7-8 and TRBJ2-5; 9 bases agree with TRBD1. Near its end, the DNA agrees better with TRBJ2-7, so the J call may be wrong. The CDR3 sequence is 14 residues long. CDR1 and CDR2 from the germline V gene are SGHVS and FQNEAQ. The CDR3 reads CASSWDRASYEQYF. CDR3 bases: TGTGCCAGCAGCTGGGACAGGGCCTCCTACGAGCAGTACTTC.

This chain uses TRBV9 with TRBJ2-1; D call uncertain. Germline values: CDR1 SGDLS, CDR2 YYNGEE. The CDR3 is 15 residues long. The V end was cut by 3 bases, the J end by 0 bases, with 10 bases between. The CDR3: CASSATPSSYNEQFF. CDR3 DNA: TGTGCCAGCAGCGCCACCCCGAGCTCCTACAATGAGCAGTTCTTC. Full variable domain (missing parts from reference TRBV9 and TRBJ2-1): DSGVTQTPKHLITATGQRVTLRCSPRSGDLSVYWYQQSLDQGLQFLIQYYNGEERAKGNILERFSAQQFPDLHSELNLSSLELGDSALYFCASSATPSSYNEQFFGPGTRLTVL.

This clone was detected once. This chain uses TRBV4-3 with TRBJ2-1; D may be TRBD1 or TRBD2 (6 bases each). The CDR3 is 17 residues long. Germline CDR1 is LGHNA and CDR2 is YSLEER. The germline V and J ends were trimmed by 0 bases and 4 bases, with 16 bases remaining between them. The CDR3: CASSQDLGGAGYNEQFF. CDR3 bases: TGCGCCAGCAGCCAAGATTTAGGGGGAGCGGGTTACAATGAGCAGTTCTTC.

The chain recombines TRBV10-3 with TRBJ2-5, with D perhaps TRBD2 (6 bases). CDR1 and CDR2 (germline): ENHRY, SYGVKD. Between the trimmed V and J ends, which lost 2 bases and 4 bases, there was a span of 14 bases. The CDR3 is 15 residues long. The CDR3 bases are TGTGCCATCAGTGAGCCAGACCGGAGGGCAGAGACCCAGTACTTC. It is translated as CAISEPDRRAETQYF.

This clone was recorded a few times. The chain joins TRBV20-1 to TRBJ2-3; unclear D gene. CDR1 DFQATT and CDR2 SNEGSKA come from the germline V gene (reference sequence). The CDR3 contains 11 residues. Trimming took 7 bases from V and 9 from J, leaving 14 bases between them. As DNA, the CDR3 is TGCAGTGGCAAAGCAGACGAGACGCAGTATTTT. Its translation: CSGKADETQYF.

The genes are TRBV7-2 and TRBJ1-5; D may be TRBD1 (5 bases). Looked up from germline, CDR1 is SGHTA and CDR2 is FQGNSA. Trimming took 3 bases from V and 8 from J, leaving 20 bases between them. This CDR3 has 16 residues. The CDR3 sequence: CASSFGTGAWGEPQHF. In DNA, the CDR3 is TGTGCCAGCAGCTTCGGGACGGGAGCCTGGGGGGAGCCCCAGCATTTT.

The chain recombines TRBV2 with TRBJ2-3, with TRBD2 as a possible D gene (6 bases). Germline V CDR1 and CDR2: SNHLY, FYNNEI. There are 18 residues in the CDR3. Trimming removed 4 bases from V and 0 bases from J, with 20 bases in between. CDR3 region: CASSVEMEAGPSTDTQYF. DNA for the CDR3: TGTGCCAGCAGTGTAGAAATGGAAGCGGGCCCTAGCACAGATACGCAGTATTTT.

The gene calls are TRBV29-1 and TRBJ1-3; TRBD1 matches at 7 bases. V trimming: 7 bases; J trimming: 0 bases; junction bases outside the gene matches: 6. The CDR3 extends over 14 amino acids. Germline V gene data show CDR1 as SQVTM and CDR2 as ANQGSEA. The CDR3 DNA is TGCAGCGCAAAACAGGGGAGCTCTGGAAACACCATATATTTT. Translation: CSAKQGSSGNTIYF.

This sequence joins TRBV6-1 and TRBJ1-2; D remains unclear. Germline lookup yields CDR1 MNHNS and CDR2 SASEGT. This CDR3 region has 12 residues. V lost 4 bases and J 6 bases, leaving 9 bases between the germline ends. CDR3 nucleotide sequence: TGTGCCAGCAGTGTGGCCAGCAATGGCTACACCTTC. It codes for CASSVASNGYTF.

This sequence joins TRBV4-3 and TRBJ2-7; 10 bases match TRBD2. CDR1 and CDR2 (germline): LGHNA, YSLEER. CDR3 length equals 15 residues. Trimming at V came to 1 base and at J to 2 bases, leaving 2 bases not matched to a gene. DNA for the CDR3: TGCGCCAGCAGCCAAGGGACTAGCGGAACCTACGAGCAGTACTTC. It yields the protein CASSQGTSGTYEQYF.

The rearrangement joins TRBV5-1 to TRBJ2-5, with TRBD1 as a possible D gene (6 bases). The V end was cut by 4 bases, the J end by 11 bases, with 24 bases between. This CDR3 spans 15 amino acids. From germline, CDR1 is SGHRS and CDR2 YFSETQ. Written as DNA, the CDR3 is TGCGCCAGCAGCCAGGACGGGCAGGGGAACGACATGCAGTACTTC. Translation gives CASSQDGQGNDMQYF.